This TCR beta chain is from a study of T-cell reconstitution after alpha-beta-depleted transplantation in children (dated by TCRdb to the mid-2010s). Regarding the study in general: Using TCR repertoire profiling, the study followed T-cell immune reconstitution in a quantitative way in children after TCRalphabeta/CD19-depleted allogeneic hematopoietic cell transplantation.

Trimming removed 7 bases from V and 2 bases from J, leaving 9 bases between the germline ends. The CDR3 starts with the cysteine, ends with the phenylalanine, and has 12 residues. The only DNA kept is the CDR3, 36 bases in frame from the first base. The treatment or condition label, read with the paper, signifies: allogeneic hematopoietic cell transplantation with graft depleted of TCRalphabeta T cells and CD19 B cells. Transplant recipients were children who received TCRalphabeta/CD19-depleted allogeneic hematopoietic cell grafts. The method was PCR. This sample was sequenced with an Illumina HiSeq 2500. TCR libraries were prepared with molecular barcoding, using unique molecular identifiers to normalize TCRbeta repertoire quantification. Clones were called with MiXCR by TCRdb after fastp trimmed the public reads at Q25, and only in-frame beta chains were retained. Under each unique CDR3 protein, matching rows form one entry showing the most common genes and DNA. This sample is represented by almost 500,000 distinct CDR3 sequences; about 10% of them were singletons. Approximately 2% of the sample is taken by the ten largest.

The full study reports these points: Over the following months the frequencies of hyperexpanded clones went down, and after one year T-cell counts and TCRbeta diversity were mostly credited to newly produced T cells. In some patients, the high TCRbeta diversity seen at day 60 was put down to recipient T cells and intrathymic progenitors that had survived conditioning. The apparently early recovery of alphabetaT-cell counts about two months after transplant reportedly depended on only several hundred rapidly expanded clones that came from non-depleted graft cells.

This clonotype was detected many times. Its target antigen remains unknown. Base-call qualities are not available, and no considerably larger clone is one nucleotide away. The chain is assembled from TRBV12-3 or TRBV12-4 and TRBJ2-7, with no confidently assigned D gene. This TCR was recovered from a child aged 2 to 10 with inherited bone marrow failure, due to receive a stem cell transplant. Sample: PBMCs, taken before TCRalphabeta/CD19-depleted stem cell transplant. The DNA sequence is given as TGTGCCAGCAAAGGAACGCCCTACGAGCAGTACTTC. Its product reads: CASKGTPYEQYF.